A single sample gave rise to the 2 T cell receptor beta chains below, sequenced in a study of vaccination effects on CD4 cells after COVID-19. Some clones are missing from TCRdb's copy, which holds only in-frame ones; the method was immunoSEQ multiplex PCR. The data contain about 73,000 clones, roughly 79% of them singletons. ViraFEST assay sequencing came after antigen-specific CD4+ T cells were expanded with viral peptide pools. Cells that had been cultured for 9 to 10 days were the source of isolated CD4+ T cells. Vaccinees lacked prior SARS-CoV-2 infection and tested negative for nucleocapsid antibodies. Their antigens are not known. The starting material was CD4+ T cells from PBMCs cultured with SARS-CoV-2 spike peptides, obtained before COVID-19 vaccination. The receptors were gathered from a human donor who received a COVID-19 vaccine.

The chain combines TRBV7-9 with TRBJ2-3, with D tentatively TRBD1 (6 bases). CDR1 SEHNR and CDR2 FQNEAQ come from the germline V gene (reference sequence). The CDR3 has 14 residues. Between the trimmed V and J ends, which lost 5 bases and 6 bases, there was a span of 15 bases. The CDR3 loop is CASSPGQQMDTQYF. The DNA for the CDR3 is TGTGCCAGCAGCCCTGGACAGCAGATGGATACGCAGTATTTT.

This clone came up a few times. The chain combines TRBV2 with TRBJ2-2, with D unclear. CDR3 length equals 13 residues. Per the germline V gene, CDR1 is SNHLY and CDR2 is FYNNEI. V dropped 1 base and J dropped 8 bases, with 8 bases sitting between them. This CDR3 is CASSEVPVGELFF. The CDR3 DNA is TGTGCCAGCAGTGAAGTCCCCGTAGGGGAGCTGTTTTTT.